This T cell receptor (beta chain) was captured in a study of OX40 agonist ivuxolimab in advanced cancers. Study conclusions and caveats: CD8+ T cells showed, on average, more clonal expansion than CD4+ cells.

The protocol was immunoSEQ multiplex PCR, while the TCRdb copy is restricted to in-frame clones and leaves out a portion. The sample records 70,000 to 90,000 clones, 75% to 90% being singletons. Remarks on this clone: As yet, its antigen is unknown.

Per germline, CDR1 MDHEN and CDR2 SYDVKM. V shed 3 bases and J shed 4 bases, with 7 bases lying between them. The length of the CDR3 is 13 residues. Exclusion applied to patients with autoimmune disease history or systemic immunosuppression. This clonotype was obtained from an adult with an advanced solid tumor such as melanoma, head and neck, liver or kidney cancer. This rearrangement joins TRBV28 to TRBJ2-1; no clear D. The sample here was CD4+ or CD8+ T cells sorted from blood, taken in a trial of the OX40 agonist ivuxolimab. Here the CDR3 DNA reads TGTGCCAGCAGTTTCGGCTATTACAATGAGCAGTTCTTC. Protein product: CASSFGYYNEQFF.